This TCR beta chain was documented in a study of shared clonotypes between healthy human individuals. Background on the study: The study used three CD4 naive, three CD4 memory, two CD8 naive and one CD8 memory plate per donor. Findings and caveats of the study: Clonotypes that were shared across a few donors made up around 5% of naive CD4 clonotypes. Naive subsets usually exceeded memory subsets in estimated richness.

Germline assignment: CDR1 WSHSY and CDR2 SAAADI. V was cut by 3 bases and J by 5 bases, with 13 bases left in between. The CDR3 is 14 residues long. Original data processing: As immunoSEQ supplied junction-only sequences (without quality scores), filtering differed. The method was immunoSEQ multiplex PCR; TCRdb's version includes in-frame clones alone and lacks a portion of them. V and J calls and clone size are given by that table; D and trimming were obtained from the DNA. The table includes roughly 680,000 clones, around 70% detected once. About this clone: Its antigen remains unknown.

This chain links TRBV10-2 with TRBJ1-2; maybe TRBD1 (6 bases). The sequence derives from a woman aged 30 to 39 in good health. Sequencing input: memory CD4+ T cells sorted from blood. Subset noted: CD45RA-negative fraction. CDR3 in DNA: TGCGCCAGCAGTGATAACAGGGTGGGGTATGGCTACACCTTC. It translates to CASSDNRVGYGYTF.